This T cell receptor (beta chain) was documented in a study of blood T cell repertoires in COVID-19. Study as a whole: Acute and convalescent COVID-19 specimens originated in the United States, Italy and Spain. Sources were T cells, B-cell-depleted T cells, or PBMCs; the material itself was cDNA or gDNA.

The CDR3 spans 14 residues. Per the authors' pipeline: By means of reference gene primer amplification, nucleated cell counts were estimated. The data were produced by immunoSEQ multiplex PCR, yet TCRdb's version contains in-frame clones alone and is incomplete. The DNA was the basis for D and trimming; V, J and clone size are from that table. Among roughly 120,000 clones listed, about nine tenths were seen once. V is TRBV21-1 and J is TRBJ2-7; the table's D call of TRBD2 was not tested on the DNA. TRBV21-1 is noted as a pseudogene. The material sequenced was peripheral blood. The source of this sequence is a human donor in a cohort sampled during active COVID-19. This CDR3 reads CASSKQLAGREQYF. The DNA for the CDR3 is TGTGCCAGCAGCAAGCAGCTAGCGGGGCGCGAGCAGTACTTC.